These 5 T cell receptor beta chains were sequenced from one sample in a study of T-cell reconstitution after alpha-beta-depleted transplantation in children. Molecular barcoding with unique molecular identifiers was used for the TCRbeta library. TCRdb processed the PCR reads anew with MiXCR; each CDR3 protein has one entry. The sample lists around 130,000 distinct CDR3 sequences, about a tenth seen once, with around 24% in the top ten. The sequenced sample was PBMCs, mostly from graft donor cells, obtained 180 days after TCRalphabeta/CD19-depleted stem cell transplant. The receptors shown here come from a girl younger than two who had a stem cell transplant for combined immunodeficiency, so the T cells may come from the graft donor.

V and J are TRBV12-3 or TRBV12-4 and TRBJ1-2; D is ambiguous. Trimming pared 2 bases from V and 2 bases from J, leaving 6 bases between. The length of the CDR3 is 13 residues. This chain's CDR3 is CASSLSRNYGYTF. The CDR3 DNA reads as TGTGCCAGCAGTTTATCCAGAAACTATGGCTACACCTTC.

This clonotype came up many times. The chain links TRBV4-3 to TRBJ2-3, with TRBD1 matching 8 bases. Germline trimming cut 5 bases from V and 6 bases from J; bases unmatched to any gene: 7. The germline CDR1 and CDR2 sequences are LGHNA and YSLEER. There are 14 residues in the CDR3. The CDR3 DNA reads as TGCGCCAGCAGCTCCGGACAGGGCGAGGATACGCAGTATTTT. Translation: CASSSGQGEDTQYF.

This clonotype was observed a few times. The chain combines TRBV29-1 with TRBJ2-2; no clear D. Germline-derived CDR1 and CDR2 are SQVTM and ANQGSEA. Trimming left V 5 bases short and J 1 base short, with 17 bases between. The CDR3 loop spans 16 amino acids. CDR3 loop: CSVYRGGKGNTGELFF. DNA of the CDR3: TGCAGCGTTTACCGAGGTGGGAAAGGGAACACCGGGGAGCTGTTTTTT.

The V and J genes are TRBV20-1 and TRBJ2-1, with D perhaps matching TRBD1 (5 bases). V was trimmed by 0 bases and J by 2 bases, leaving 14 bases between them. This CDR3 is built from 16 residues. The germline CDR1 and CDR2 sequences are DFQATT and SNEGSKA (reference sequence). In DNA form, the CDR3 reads TGCAGTGCTAGAGAACCCTCCGACAGCCCCTACAATGAGCAGTTCTTC. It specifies CSAREPSDSPYNEQFF.

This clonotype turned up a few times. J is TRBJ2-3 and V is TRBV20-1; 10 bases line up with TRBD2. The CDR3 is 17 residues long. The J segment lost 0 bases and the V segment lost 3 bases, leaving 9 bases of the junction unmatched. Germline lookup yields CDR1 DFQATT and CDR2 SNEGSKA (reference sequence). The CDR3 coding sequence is TGCAGTGCTAGGGGACTAGCGCACGTTTCGAGCACAGATACGCAGTATTTT. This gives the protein CSARGLAHVSSTDTQYF.